This T cell receptor (beta chain) was sequenced for a study of blood T cell repertoires in COVID-19. Generated by immunoSEQ multiplex PCR, the TCRdb table keeps only in-frame clones and is missing some. The sample holds approximately 300,000 clones, 90% seen once. Germline CDR1 LGHNT, CDR2 FRNRAP. The J segment lost 6 bases and the V segment lost 6 bases, leaving 11 bases of the junction unmatched. This CDR3 is 15 amino acids long. The sample comprised PBMCs or T cells enriched from blood (not recorded which). The chain has TRBV12-5 and TRBJ2-7; TRBD2 aligns across 10 bases. The receptor was isolated from a woman younger than 35 with acute COVID-19. CDR3 DNA: TGTGCTAGTGGAGAAGCGACTAGCGGGCGGTCCGAGCAGTACTTC. This sequence encodes CASGEATSGRSEQYF.